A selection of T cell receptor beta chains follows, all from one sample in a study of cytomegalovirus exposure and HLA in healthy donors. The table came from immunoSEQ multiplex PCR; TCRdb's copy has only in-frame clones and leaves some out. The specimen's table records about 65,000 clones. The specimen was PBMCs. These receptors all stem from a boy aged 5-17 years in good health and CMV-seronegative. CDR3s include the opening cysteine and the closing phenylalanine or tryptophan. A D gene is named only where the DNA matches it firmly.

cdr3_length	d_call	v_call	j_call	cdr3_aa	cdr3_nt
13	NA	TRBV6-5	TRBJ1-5	CASSYSRDSPQHF	TGTGCCAGCAGTTACTCGAGGGACTCCCCACAGCATTTT
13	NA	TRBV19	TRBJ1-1	CASGPIWNTEAFF	TGTGCCAGTGGGCCAATTTGGAACACTGAAGCTTTCTTT
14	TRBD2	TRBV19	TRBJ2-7	CASKVTSGINEQHF	TGTGCCAGTAAGGTGACTAGCGGGATCAACGAGCAGCACTTC
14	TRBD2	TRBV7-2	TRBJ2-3	CASSSGLVTDTQYF	TGTGCCAGCAGCTCGGGACTAGTGACAGATACGCAGTATTTT
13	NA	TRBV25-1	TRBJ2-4	CASSLGGRDIQYF	TGTGCCAGCAGTTTAGGGGGGAGGGACATTCAGTACTTC
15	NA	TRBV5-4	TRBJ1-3	CASSSGPLLGDTIYF	TGTGCCAGCAGCTCCGGGCCCCTATTAGGGGACACCATATATTTT
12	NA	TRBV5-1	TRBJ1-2	CASSFGQYGYTF	TGCGCCAGCAGCTTTGGACAGTATGGCTACACCTTC
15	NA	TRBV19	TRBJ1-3	CASSIVAWRGNTIYF	TGTGCCAGTAGTATAGTGGCCTGGAGAGGAAACACCATATATTTT
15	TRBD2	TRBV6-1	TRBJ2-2	CASSEMRGVGGELFF	TGTGCCAGCAGTGAGATGCGGGGGGTTGGCGGGGAGCTGTTTTTT
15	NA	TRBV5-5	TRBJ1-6	CASSLVTGIGSPLHF	TGTGCCAGCAGCTTGGTTACGGGGATCGGGTCACCCCTCCACTTT
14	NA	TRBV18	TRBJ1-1	CASSQSGINTEAFF	TGTGCCAGCTCACAATCAGGGATTAACACTGAAGCTTTCTTT
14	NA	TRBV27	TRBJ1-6	CASSPEGYHSPLHF	TGTGCCAGCAGTCCCGAGGGATACCATTCACCCCTCCACTTT
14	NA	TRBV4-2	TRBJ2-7	CASSQTGYSYEQYF	TGTGCCAGCAGCCAAACGGGATACAGCTACGAGCAGTACTTC
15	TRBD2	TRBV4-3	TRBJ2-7	CASSQVAGGPNEQYF	TGCGCCAGCAGCCAAGTAGCGGGAGGGCCCAACGAGCAGTACTTC
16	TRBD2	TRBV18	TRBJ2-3	CASSRGLAGVGDTQYF	TGTGCCAGCTCACGCGGCCTAGCGGGAGTCGGAGATACGCAGTATTTT
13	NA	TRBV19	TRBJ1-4	CASSPGFNEKLFF	TGTGCCAGTAGTCCAGGGTTTAATGAAAAACTGTTTTTT
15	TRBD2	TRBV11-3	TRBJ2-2	CASSLIGGGAGELFF	TGTGCCAGCAGCTTGATTGGCGGGGGGGCCGGGGAGCTGTTTTTT
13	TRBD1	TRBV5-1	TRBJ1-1	CASRQGLNTEAFF	TGCGCCAGTAGACAGGGACTGAACACTGAAGCTTTCTTT
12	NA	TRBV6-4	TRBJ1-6	CASSDENSPLHF	TGTGCCAGCAGCGACGAGAATTCACCCCTCCACTTT
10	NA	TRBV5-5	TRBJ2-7	CASIGVEQYF	TGTGCCAGCATCGGGGTCGAGCAGTACTTC
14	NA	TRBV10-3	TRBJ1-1	CAIQRGLGNTEAFF	TGTGCCATCCAAAGGGGGTTAGGCAACACTGAAGCTTTCTTT
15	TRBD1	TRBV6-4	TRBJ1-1	CASSVDRGLNTEAFF	TGTGCCAGCAGTGTAGACAGGGGTTTGAACACTGAAGCTTTCTTT
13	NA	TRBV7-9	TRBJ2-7	CASSNRISYEQYF	TGTGCCAGCAGCAACAGGATCTCCTACGAGCAGTACTTC
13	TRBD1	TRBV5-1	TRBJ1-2	CASSRDRGNGYTF	TGCGCCAGCAGCCGGGACAGGGGGAATGGCTACACCTTC
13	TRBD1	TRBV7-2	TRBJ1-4	CASSPQGAEKLFF	TGTGCCAGCAGCCCACAGGGGGCGGAAAAACTGTTTTTT
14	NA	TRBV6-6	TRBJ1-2	CASSYSLGNYGYTF	TGTGCCAGCAGTTACTCTCTGGGCAACTATGGCTACACCTTC
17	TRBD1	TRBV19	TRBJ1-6	CASSTTLTGSYNSPLHF	TGTGCCAGTAGTACGACCCTGACAGGGAGCTATAATTCACCCCTCCACTTT
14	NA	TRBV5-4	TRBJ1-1	CASSLPGQYTEAFF	TGTGCCAGCAGCTTGCCAGGGCAATACACTGAAGCTTTCTTT
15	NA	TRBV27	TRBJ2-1	CASSLTASSYNEQFF	TGTGCCAGCAGTTTGACAGCGAGCTCCTACAATGAGCAGTTCTTC
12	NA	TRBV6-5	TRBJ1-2	CASSAGLYGYTF	TGTGCCAGCAGTGCGGGTCTATATGGCTACACCTTC
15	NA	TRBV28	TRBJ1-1	CASSLRPTGNTEAFF	TGTGCCAGCAGTTTGAGACCCACAGGGAACACTGAAGCTTTCTTT
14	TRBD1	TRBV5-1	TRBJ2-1	CASSLEGALNEQFF	TGCGCCAGCAGCTTGGAGGGGGCGCTGAATGAGCAGTTCTTC
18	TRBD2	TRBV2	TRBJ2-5	CASSDPGLAGGRAETQYF	TGTGCCAGCAGTGACCCGGGACTAGCGGGGGGGCGGGCAGAGACCCAGTACTTC
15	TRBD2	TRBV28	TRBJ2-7	CASTSPGLDSYEQYF	TGTGCCAGCACCTCCCCGGGACTAGACTCCTACGAGCAGTACTTC
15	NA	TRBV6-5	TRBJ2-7	CASSLRPEGVYEQYF	TGTGCCAGCAGCCTCAGACCAGAGGGGGTCTACGAGCAGTACTTC
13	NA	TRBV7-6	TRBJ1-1	CASSLSLNTEAFF	TGTGCCAGCAGCTTAAGTCTAAACACTGAAGCTTTCTTT
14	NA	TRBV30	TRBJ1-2	CASRFFAGNYGYTF	TGTGCCTCGAGATTTTTTGCAGGGAACTATGGCTACACCTTC
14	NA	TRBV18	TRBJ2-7	CASSPPGGSYEQYF	TGTGCCAGCTCACCCCCCGGGGGTTCCTACGAGCAGTACTTC
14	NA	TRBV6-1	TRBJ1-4	CASSGNWGEEKLFF	TGTGCCAGCAGTGGGAACTGGGGGGAAGAAAAACTGTTTTTT
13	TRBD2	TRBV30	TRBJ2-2	CAWRRGGTGELFF	TGTGCCTGGAGACGGGGGGGCACCGGGGAGCTGTTTTTT
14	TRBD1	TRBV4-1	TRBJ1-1	CASSPGQGAGEAFF	TGCGCCAGCAGCCCAGGACAGGGGGCGGGTGAAGCTTTCTTT
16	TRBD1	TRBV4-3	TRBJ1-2	CASSQGGDRGNYGYTF	TGCGCCAGCAGCCAAGGGGGGGACAGGGGCAACTATGGCTACACCTTC
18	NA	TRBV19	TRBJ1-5	CASSLPDSGRVSNQPQHF	TGTGCCAGTAGTCTACCCGATTCCGGCAGGGTTAGCAATCAGCCCCAGCATTTT
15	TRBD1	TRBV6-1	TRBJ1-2	CASSAFSAGGYGYTF	TGTGCCAGCAGTGCGTTCTCAGCAGGGGGCTATGGCTACACCTTC
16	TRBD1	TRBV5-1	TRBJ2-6	CASRTGASSGANVLTF	TGCGCCAGCAGGACAGGGGCGAGCTCTGGGGCCAACGTCCTGACTTTC
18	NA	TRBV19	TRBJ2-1	CASSAALQGGFSYNEQFF	TGTGCCAGTAGTGCAGCCCTACAGGGTGGATTCTCCTACAATGAGCAGTTCTTC
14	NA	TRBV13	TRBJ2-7	CASSTRTGPYEQYF	TGTGCCAGCAGCACCCGGACTGGACCCTACGAGCAGTACTTC
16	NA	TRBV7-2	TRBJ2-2	CASSLNRVLNTGELFF	TGTGCCAGCAGTCTCAACAGGGTCCTAAACACCGGGGAGCTGTTTTTT
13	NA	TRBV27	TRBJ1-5	CASSLRGNQPQHF	TGTGCCAGCAGTTTACGGGGAAATCAGCCCCAGCATTTT
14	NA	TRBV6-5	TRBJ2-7	CASRETRQAYEQYF	TGTGCCAGCAGGGAGACCCGACAGGCCTACGAGCAGTACTTC
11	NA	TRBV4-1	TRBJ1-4	CASSRGEKLFF	TGCGCCAGCAGCCGCGGTGAAAAACTGTTTTTT